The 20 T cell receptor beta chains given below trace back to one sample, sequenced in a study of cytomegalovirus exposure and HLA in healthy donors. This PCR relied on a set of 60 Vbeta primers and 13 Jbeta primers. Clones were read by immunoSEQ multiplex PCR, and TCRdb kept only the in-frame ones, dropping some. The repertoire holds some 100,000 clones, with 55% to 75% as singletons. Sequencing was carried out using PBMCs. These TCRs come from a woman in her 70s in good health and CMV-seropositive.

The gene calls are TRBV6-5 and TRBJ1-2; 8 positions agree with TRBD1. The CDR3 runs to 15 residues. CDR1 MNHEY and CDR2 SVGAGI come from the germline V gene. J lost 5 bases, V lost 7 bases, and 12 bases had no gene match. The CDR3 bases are TGTGCCAGCACCTCGACAGGGGCGAACTATTATGGCTACACCTTC. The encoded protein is CASTSTGANYYGYTF.

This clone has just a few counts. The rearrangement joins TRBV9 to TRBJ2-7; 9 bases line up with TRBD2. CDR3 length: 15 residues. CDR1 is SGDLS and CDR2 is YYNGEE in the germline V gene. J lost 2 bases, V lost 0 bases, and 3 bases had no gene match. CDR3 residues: CASSVVGTSTYEQYF. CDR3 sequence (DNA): TGTGCCAGCAGCGTAGTCGGGACTAGCACCTACGAGCAGTACTTC. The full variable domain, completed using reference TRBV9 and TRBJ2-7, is DSGVTQTPKHLITATGQRVTLRCSPRSGDLSVYWYQQSLDQGLQFLIQYYNGEERAKGNILERFSAQQFPDLHSELNLSSLELGDSALYFCASSVVGTSTYEQYFGPGTRLTVT.

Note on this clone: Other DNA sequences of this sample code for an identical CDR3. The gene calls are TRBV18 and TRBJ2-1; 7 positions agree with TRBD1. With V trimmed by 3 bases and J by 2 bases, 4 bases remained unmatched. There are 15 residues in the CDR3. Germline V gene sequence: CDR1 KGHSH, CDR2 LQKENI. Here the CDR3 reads CASSPGTEAYNEQFF. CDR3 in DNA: TGTGCCAGCTCACCCGGGACAGAAGCCTACAATGAGCAGTTCTTC.

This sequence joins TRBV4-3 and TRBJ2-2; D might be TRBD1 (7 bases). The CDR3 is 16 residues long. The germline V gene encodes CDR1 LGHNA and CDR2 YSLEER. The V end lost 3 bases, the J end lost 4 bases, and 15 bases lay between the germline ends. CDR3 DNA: TGCGCCAGCAGCCAGCCCGGGACAGCGGGCACCGGGGAGCTGTTTTTT. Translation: CASSQPGTAGTGELFF.

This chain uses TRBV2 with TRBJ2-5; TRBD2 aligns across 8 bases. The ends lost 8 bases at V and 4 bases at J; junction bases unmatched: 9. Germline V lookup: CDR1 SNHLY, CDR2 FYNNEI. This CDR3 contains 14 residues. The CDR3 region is CASQTGGAVETQYF. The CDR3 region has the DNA TGTGCCAGCCAAACCGGGGGGGCCGTAGAGACCCAGTACTTC.

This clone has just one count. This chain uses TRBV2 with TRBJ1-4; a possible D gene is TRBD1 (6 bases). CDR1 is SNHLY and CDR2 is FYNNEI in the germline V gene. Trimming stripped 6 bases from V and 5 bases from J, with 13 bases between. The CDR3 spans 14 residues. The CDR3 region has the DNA TGTGCCAGCAGAAGAGAACAGGGAAATGAAAAACTGTTTTTT. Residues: CASRREQGNEKLFF.

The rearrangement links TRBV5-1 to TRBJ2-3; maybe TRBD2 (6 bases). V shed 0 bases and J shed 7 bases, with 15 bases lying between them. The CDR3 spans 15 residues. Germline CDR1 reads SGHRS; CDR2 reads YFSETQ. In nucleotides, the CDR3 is TGCGCCAGCAGCTTGGCCGGGACTCGGGAGAATACGCAGTATTTT. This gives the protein CASSLAGTRENTQYF.

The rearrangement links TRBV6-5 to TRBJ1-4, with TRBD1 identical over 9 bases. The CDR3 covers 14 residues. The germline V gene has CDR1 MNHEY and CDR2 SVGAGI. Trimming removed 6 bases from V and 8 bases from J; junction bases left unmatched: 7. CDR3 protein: CASRHDRGGEKLFF. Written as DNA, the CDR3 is TGTGCCAGCAGACACGACAGGGGGGGCGAAAAACTGTTTTTT.

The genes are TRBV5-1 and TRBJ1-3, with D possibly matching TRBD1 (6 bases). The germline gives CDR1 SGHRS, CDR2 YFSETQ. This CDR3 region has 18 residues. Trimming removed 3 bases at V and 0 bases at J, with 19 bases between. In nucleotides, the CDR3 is TGCGCCAGCAGCTGGGACAAGGCCCCGGCCAACTCTGGAAACACCATATATTTT. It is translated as CASSWDKAPANSGNTIYF.

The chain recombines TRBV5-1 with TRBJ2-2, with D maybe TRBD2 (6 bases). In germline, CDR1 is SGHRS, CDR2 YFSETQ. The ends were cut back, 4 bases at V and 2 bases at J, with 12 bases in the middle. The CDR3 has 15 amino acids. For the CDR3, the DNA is TGCGCCAGCAGCCGGGGGACGCCTAACACCGGGGAGCTGTTTTTT. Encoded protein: CASSRGTPNTGELFF.

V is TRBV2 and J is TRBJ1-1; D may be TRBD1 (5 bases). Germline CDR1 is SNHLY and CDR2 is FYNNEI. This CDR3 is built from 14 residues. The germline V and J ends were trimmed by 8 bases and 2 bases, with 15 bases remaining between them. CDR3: CASVPDNINTEAFF. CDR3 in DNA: TGTGCCAGCGTGCCGGACAACATTAACACTGAAGCTTTCTTT.

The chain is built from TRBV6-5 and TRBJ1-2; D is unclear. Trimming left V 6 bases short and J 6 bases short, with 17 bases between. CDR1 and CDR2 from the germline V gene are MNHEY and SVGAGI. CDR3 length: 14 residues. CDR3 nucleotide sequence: TGTGCCAGCAGGATTACTCGCGGGGTTCATGGCTACACCTTC. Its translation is CASRITRGVHGYTF.

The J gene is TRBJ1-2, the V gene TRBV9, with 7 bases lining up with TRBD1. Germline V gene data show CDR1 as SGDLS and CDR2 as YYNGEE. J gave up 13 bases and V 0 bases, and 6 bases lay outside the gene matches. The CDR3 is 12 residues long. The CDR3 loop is CASSVAGGQSTF. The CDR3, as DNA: TGTGCCAGCAGCGTAGCTGGGGGACAGAGCACCTTC.

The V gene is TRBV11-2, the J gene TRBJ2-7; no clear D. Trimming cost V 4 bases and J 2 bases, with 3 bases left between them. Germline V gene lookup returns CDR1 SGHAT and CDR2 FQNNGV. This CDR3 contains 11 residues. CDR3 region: CASSSAYEQYF. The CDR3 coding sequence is TGTGCCAGCAGCTCCGCCTACGAGCAGTACTTC.

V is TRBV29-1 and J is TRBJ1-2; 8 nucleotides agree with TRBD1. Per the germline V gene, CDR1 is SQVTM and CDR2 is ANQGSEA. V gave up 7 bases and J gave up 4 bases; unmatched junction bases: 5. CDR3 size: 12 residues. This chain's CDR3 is CSAMTGAYGYTF. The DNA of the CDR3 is TGCAGCGCCATGACAGGGGCCTATGGCTACACCTTC.

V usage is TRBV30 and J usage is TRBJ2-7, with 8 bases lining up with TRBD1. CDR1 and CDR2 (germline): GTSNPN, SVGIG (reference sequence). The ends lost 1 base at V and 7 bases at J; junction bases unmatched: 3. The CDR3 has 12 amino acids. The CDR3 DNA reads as TGTGCCTGGAGTGGGACAGGGTGGGAGCAGTACTTC. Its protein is CAWSGTGWEQYF.

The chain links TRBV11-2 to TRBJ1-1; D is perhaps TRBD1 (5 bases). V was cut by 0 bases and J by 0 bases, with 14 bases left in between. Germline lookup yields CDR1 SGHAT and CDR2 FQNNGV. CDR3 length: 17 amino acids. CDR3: CASSLDMPRVMNTEAFF. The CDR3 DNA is TGTGCCAGCAGCTTAGATATGCCCAGGGTTATGAACACTGAAGCTTTCTTT.

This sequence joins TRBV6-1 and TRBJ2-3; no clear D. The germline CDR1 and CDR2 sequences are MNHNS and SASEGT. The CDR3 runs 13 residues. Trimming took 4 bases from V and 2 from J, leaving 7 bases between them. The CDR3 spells CASSGQYTDTQYF. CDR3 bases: TGTGCCAGCAGTGGCCAGTACACAGATACGCAGTATTTT.

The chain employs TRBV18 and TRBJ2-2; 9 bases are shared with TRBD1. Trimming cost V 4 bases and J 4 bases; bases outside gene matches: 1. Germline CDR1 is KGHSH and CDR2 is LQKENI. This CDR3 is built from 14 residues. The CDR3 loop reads CASSRDRVTGELFF. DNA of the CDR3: TGTGCCAGCTCACGGGACAGGGTCACCGGGGAGCTGTTTTTT. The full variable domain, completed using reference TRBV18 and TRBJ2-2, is NAGVMQNPRHLVRRRGQEARLRCSPMKGHSHVYWYRQLPEEGLKFMVYLQKENIIDESGMPKERFSAEFPKEGPSILRIQQVVRGDSAAYFCASSRDRVTGELFFGEGSRLTVL.

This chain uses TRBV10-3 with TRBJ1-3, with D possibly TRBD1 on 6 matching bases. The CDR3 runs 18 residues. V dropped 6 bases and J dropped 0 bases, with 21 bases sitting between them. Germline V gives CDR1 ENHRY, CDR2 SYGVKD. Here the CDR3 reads CAISEPGQGTYSGNTIYF. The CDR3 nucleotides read TGTGCCATCAGCGAACCGGGACAAGGGACCTACTCTGGAAACACCATATATTTT.